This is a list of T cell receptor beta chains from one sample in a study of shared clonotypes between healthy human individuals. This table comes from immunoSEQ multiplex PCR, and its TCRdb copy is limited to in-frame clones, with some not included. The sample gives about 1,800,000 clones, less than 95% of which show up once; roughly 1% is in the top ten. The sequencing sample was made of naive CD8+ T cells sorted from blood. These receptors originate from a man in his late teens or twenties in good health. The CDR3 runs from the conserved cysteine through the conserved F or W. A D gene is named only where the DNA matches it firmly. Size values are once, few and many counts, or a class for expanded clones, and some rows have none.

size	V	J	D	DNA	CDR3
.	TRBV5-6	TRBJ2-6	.	TGTGCCAGCAGCTTATCTGGATACGGAGACCGAACGGGGGCCAACGTCCTGACTTTC	CASSLSGYGDRTGANVLTF
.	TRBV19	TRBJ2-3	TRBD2	TGTGCCAGTAGTTCCTCAGCGGGAGATAGCACAGATACGCAGTATTTT	CASSSSAGDSTDTQYF
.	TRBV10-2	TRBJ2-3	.	TGCGCCAGCGGAGGGGTCGGCACAGATACGCAGTATTTT	CASGGVGTDTQYF
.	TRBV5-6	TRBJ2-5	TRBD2	TGTGCCAGCAGCTTGATTCTAGCGGGGCAAGAGACCCAGTACTTC	CASSLILAGQETQYF
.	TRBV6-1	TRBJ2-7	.	TGTGCCAGCAGTCTTAACAGGTACTACGAGCAGTACTTC	CASSLNRYYEQYF
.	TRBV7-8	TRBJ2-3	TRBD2	TGTGCCAGCAGCTTATTTCCAGCGGGGAACACAGATACGCAGTATTTT	CASSLFPAGNTDTQYF
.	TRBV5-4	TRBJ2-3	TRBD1	TGTGCCAGCAGCGGAAGGACAGGGGGAGGTTCAGATACGCAGTATTTT	CASSGRTGGGSDTQYF
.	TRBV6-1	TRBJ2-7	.	TGTGCCAGCAGTGGCCCGAGGGGGGCGAGGATTTACGAGCAGTACTTC	CASSGPRGARIYEQYF
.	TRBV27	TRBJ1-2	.	TGTGCCAGCAGTTCGGGACTGTTAGCTAACTATGGCTACACCTTC	CASSSGLLANYGYTF
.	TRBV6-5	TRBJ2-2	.	TGTGCCAGCAGCTACAGGGTTGGACTTCACACCGGGGAGCTGTTTTTT	CASSYRVGLHTGELFF
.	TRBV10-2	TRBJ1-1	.	TGCGCCAGCAGTGAGGCCCGGGCTGGCACTGAAGCTTTCTTT	CASSEARAGTEAFF
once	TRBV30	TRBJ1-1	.	TGTGCCTGGATCTGGGACGGTAACACTGAAGCTTTCTTT	CAWIWDGNTEAFF
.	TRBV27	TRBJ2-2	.	TGTGCCAGCAGAATCGTGAGAGGGGCCGGGGAGCTGTTTTTT	CASRIVRGAGELFF
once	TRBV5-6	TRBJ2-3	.	TGTGCCAGCAGCTTGGCTCTAGAATCCCTACAAGCGCAGTATTTT	CASSLALESLQAQYF
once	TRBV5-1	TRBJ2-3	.	TGCGCCAGCAGCTTGGCGCCGGGGGCCACAGATACGCAGTATTTT	CASSLAPGATDTQYF